This T cell receptor (beta chain) is drawn from a study of blood T cells in healthy people across ages. A few counts support this clonotype. Total RNA, at least 5.5 micrograms per sample, came from PBMCs. A J-beta primer mix and a sample-barcoded 5' primer were used in a second PCR of about 7 to 12 cycles. TCRdb redid the calling of the 5' RACE reads with MiXCR, one entry per CDR3 protein. Of some 1.5 million distinct CDR3 sequences detected, approximately 43% appear once; the ten largest clones hold about 4%. V was trimmed by 2 bases and J by 2 bases, leaving 13 bases between them. Looked up from germline, CDR1 is SGHTA and CDR2 is FQGNSA. This CDR3 comprises 16 residues.

The TCR comes from a woman under 30 in good health. The chain links TRBV7-2 to TRBJ2-1, with unresolved D. Sequencing was performed on blood. The DNA for the CDR3 is TGTGCCAGCAGCTTACTCTCGGCAAGTACCTACAATGAGCAGTTCTTC. Protein sequence: CASSLLSASTYNEQFF.